This T cell receptor (beta chain) was recorded in a study of blood T cell repertoires in COVID-19 (TCRdb year 2020). In terms of the full investigation: Collaborator samples came from the United States, Italy and Spain and covered acute and convalescent phases of COVID-19. The prospective study material was composed of cDNA or gDNA derived from T cells, B-cell-depleted T cells, or PBMCs. Deeply sampled blood TCRbeta repertoires from subjects exposed to, actively infected with, or recovered from COVID-19 were included in the dataset. A freely available public database, intended as a resource for researchers studying the immune response to SARS-CoV-2, is where the repertoires were released. Samples were obtained from the ongoing ImmuneRACE study (first 160 participants) and from some 1,200 subjects provided by 6 global collaborators. A de-identified subject ID, COVID-19 status, age in years and sex were almost always included in the sample metadata. Where available, HLA class I and class II types were obtained from metadata supplied by the sample provider rather than from assay-based typing. Study-level results and caveats: Clinical and demographic metadata were provided uncurated, with the amount varying by source and participant.

Each collaborating institution followed its own protocols to collect whole blood in K2EDTA tubes. Collaborator samples were shipped for TCRbeta analysis as frozen whole blood, isolated PBMCs, or DNA extracted from either sample type. Concerning this clone: It has no known antigen specificity. Base qualities are not provided; no much larger clone lies one nucleotide away.

The CDR3 runs 13 residues from the cysteine to the phenylalanine. Only the CDR3 part of the read is kept: 39 bases, read in frame from the first base. CDR1 and CDR2, looked up from the germline V gene (reference sequence), are SGHKS and YYEKEE. At the junction V is shortened by 1 base and J by 8 bases; bases outside the gene matches: 3. The immunoSEQ Assay, a bias-controlled multiplex PCR, was used to amplify TCRbeta CDR3 regions from genomic DNA. On the study's bioinformatics: The number of nucleated cells in each sample was estimated from the amplification of reference gene primers within the assay. Sequence reads were collapsed and filtered to measure the absolute abundance of every unique TCRbeta CDR3 rearrangement. For each sample, productive Simpson clonality was calculated as the square root of Simpson's diversity index over productive rearrangements. The source is immuneACCESS, and TCRdb retained only in-frame sequences with V and J called. Part of the clones is not carried over; for the studies checked, unresolved V genes explain less than half of this, and the remainder is unexplained. The V and J calls and clone size are taken from that table; D and trimming were inferred from the DNA. For this sample there are around 300,000 clones; over 75% appear just once. 1% of the sample is taken by the ten largest.

Sequencing used peripheral blood. The sequence links TRBV5-5 to TRBJ1-2, and 9 junctional nucleotides match TRBD1. This sequence originates from a man between 45 and 60 years old with active or convalescent COVID-19. CDR3 reads: CASSLTGGDGYTF. In nucleotide form, the sequence is TGTGCCAGCAGCTTGACAGGGGGCGACGGCTACACCTTC. With all but the CDR3 taken from the reference TRBV5-5 and TRBJ1-2 genes, the full variable domain is: DAGVTQSPTHLIKTRGQQVTLRCSPISGHKSVSWYQQVLGQGPQFIFQYYEKEERGRGNFPDRFSARQFPNYSSELNVNALLLGDSALYLCASSLTGGDGYTFGSGTRLTVV.